Listed below are T cell receptor beta chains from one sample, sequenced in a study of blood T cells in healthy people across ages. TCRdb re-analysed the 5' RACE reads in MiXCR, keeping a single row per CDR3 protein. The sample carries 750,000 to 1,000,000 distinct CDR3 sequences, almost 30% recorded once. Separately, the same data were catalogued under a study of T cells of mothers and their children.

Material: blood. These receptors were obtained from a woman between 40 and 55 years old in good health. CDR3s include the opening cysteine and the closing phenylalanine or tryptophan. D genes are given only for firm matches. Some rows have no size entry. The others give once, few or many, or a class for an expanded clone.

v_call	j_call	d_call	clone_size	cdr3_nt	cdr3_aa
TRBV20-1	TRBJ2-5	TRBD2	.	TGTAGTGCTAGAGTGGGCGGGAGACTAGATGAGCAGTACTTC	CSARVGGRLDEQYF
TRBV28	TRBJ2-4	TRBD1	many	TGTGCCAGCAGGACAGGGGGTGCCAAAAACATTCAGTACTTC	CASRTGGAKNIQYF
TRBV9	TRBJ2-1	.	.	TGTGCCAGCAGCGTAGGAGGGGACCGCAACAATGAGCAGTTCTTC	CASSVGGDRNNEQFF
TRBV6-1	TRBJ2-7	.	.	TGTGCCAGCAGTGAAAGGTGGCAACTGGACCTCCACAATGAGCAGTACTTC	CASSERWQLDLHNEQYF
TRBV2	TRBJ2-5	.	.	TGTGCCAGCAGTTTAATGCGACACCCGGGGGAGACCCAGTACTTC	CASSLMRHPGETQYF
TRBV4-2	TRBJ2-5	TRBD2	many	TGTGCCAGCAGCCAGGGGACTAGCGAACCAGAGACCCAGTACTTC	CASSQGTSEPETQYF
TRBV2	TRBJ1-2	.	.	TGTGCGAAAACTTCTCTGAACTATGGCTACACCTTC	CAKTSLNYGYTF
TRBV20-1	TRBJ2-1	TRBD2	.	TGCAGTGCTGAACCGGGACTAGGAAGCTCCTACAATGAGCAGTTCTTC	CSAEPGLGSSYNEQFF
TRBV2	TRBJ1-2	.	many	TGTGCCAGCAGTGCGGGACGGACTAACTATGGCTACACCTTC	CASSAGRTNYGYTF
TRBV28	TRBJ2-6	.	.	TGTGCCAGCAAAACGACGGGCTCTGGGGCCGACGTCCTGACTTTC	CASKTTGSGADVLTF
TRBV12-3/TRBV12-4	TRBJ1-2	.	.	TGTGCCAGCCAAATTCAGGGAGGCTATGGCTACACCTTC	CASQIQGGYGYTF
TRBV5-4	TRBJ2-3	.	.	TGTGCCAGCATTCAGGGTGGCGGGGGCACAGATGCGCAGTATTTT	CASIQGGGGTDAQYF
TRBV9	TRBJ2-1	TRBD1	few	TGTGCCAGCAGCGACCGGGACAGTTACAGGAATGAGCAGTTCTTC	CASSDRDSYRNEQFF
TRBV12-3/TRBV12-4	TRBJ1-2	.	.	TGTGCCAGCAGTCCGGACTTCAACTATGGCTACACCTTC	CASSPDFNYGYTF
TRBV5-4	TRBJ2-1	.	few	TGTGCCAGCAGCTTGGCCTTGAAAACTAACAATGAGCAGTTCTTC	CASSLALKTNNEQFF
TRBV20-1	TRBJ1-2	.	many	TGCAGTGCTAGAGATCCGGATTACGTTGGCTACACCTTC	CSARDPDYVGYTF
TRBV29-1	TRBJ2-1	TRBD2	.	TGCAGCGTGCATAGCGGGCCCTCCTACAGTGAGCAGTTCTTC	CSVHSGPSYSEQFF
TRBV5-1	TRBJ2-5	.	.	TGCGCCAGCACGCAAACTAGCTGGGAGACCCAGTACTTC	CASTQTSWETQYF
TRBV28	TRBJ2-3	.	few	TGTGCCAGCAGCATGATACAGCGGGCCCCCACAGATACGCAGTATTTT	CASSMIQRAPTDTQYF
TRBV12-3/TRBV12-4	TRBJ2-5	TRBD2	.	TGTGCCAGCAGTTTAGGGGGTGGGACTAGCGGGTACGGGGAGACCCAGTACTTC	CASSLGGGTSGYGETQYF
TRBV7-2	TRBJ2-7	.	many	TGTGCCAGCAGCTTGGCTACAGGTTGGGACGAGCAGTACTTC	CASSLATGWDEQYF
TRBV5-1	TRBJ2-7	TRBD1	many	TGCGCCAGCAGCCGACAGGGAAGCGGATACGAGCAGTACTTC	CASSRQGSGYEQYF
TRBV7-2	TRBJ2-1	.	.	TGTGCCAGCAGCTCACGACCAGGGAAGGGGGAGTTCTTC	CASSSRPGKGEFF
TRBV29-1	TRBJ2-7	TRBD2	.	TGCAGCGTGTCGGCGGGGGGCACCTCCTACGAGCAGTACTTC	CSVSAGGTSYEQYF
TRBV6-1	TRBJ1-1	TRBD1	.	TGTGCCAGCAGCGGACAGGCGAACACTGAAGCTTTCTTT	CASSGQANTEAFF
TRBV7-2	TRBJ2-7	.	.	TGTGCCAGCAGCCAGGGTGGACTACTCCCCTACGAGCAGTACTTC	CASSQGGLLPYEQYF
TRBV6-1	TRBJ1-5	.	.	TGTGCCAGCAGTGAAGGGCCAGGGGACCAGCCCCAGCATTTT	CASSEGPGDQPQHF